Listed here are 5 T cell receptor beta chains from one sample, sequenced in a study of type 1 regulatory T cells. TCRdb analysed the reads with MiXCR anew, one entry per CDR3 protein. The sample yields about 62,000 distinct CDR3 sequences, less than 65% seen once. Antigens of these TCRs are unknown. Material for sequencing was cultured non-Tr1 T cells, either the whole culture or a sorted T cell fraction (not recorded which). The receptors stem from a human donor in good health.

The chain links TRBV25-1 to TRBJ1-1; TRBD1 aligns across 8 bases. Per the germline V gene, CDR1 is MGHDK and CDR2 is SYGVNS. The CDR3 extends over 13 amino acids. V lost 1 base and J lost 12; bases outside the gene matches: 7. CDR3 DNA sequence: TGTGCCAGCAGTGAATCTCGACAGGGGAGGACTTTCTTT. Protein product: CASSESRQGRTFF. Together with reference TRBV25-1 and TRBJ1-1, the CDR3 gives the full variable domain: EADIYQTPRYLVIGTGKKITLECSQTMGHDKMYWYQQDPGMELHLIHYSYGVNSTEKGDLSSESTVSRIRTEHFPLTLESARPSHTSQYLCASSESRQGRTFFGQGTRLTVV.

DNA for the CDR3: TGCAGTGCTTATGGGGGGAGAAGGGGAAAACTGTTTTTT. Its protein product is CSAYGGRRGKLFF. V is TRBV20-1 and J is TRBJ1-4, with D perhaps matching TRBD1 (5 bases). Per germline, CDR1 DFQATT and CDR2 SNEGSKA (reference sequence). The ends were cut back, 5 bases at V and 10 bases at J, with 17 bases in the middle. CDR3 size: 13 residues.

This chain joins TRBV20-1 and TRBJ2-7; TRBD2 matches 14 bases. This CDR3 is 17 amino acids long. The germline V gene encodes CDR1 DFQATT and CDR2 SNEGSKA (reference sequence). Trimming took 5 bases from V and 0 from J; bases not matched to a gene: 9. In nucleotides, the CDR3 is TGCAGTGCTGGTGGCGGGACTAGCGGGAGCCCCTCCTACGAGCAGTACTTC. As protein: CSAGGGTSGSPSYEQYF.

This clonotype was seen only once. This chain connects TRBV5-1 to TRBJ2-3, with D unresolved. CDR3 length: 16 residues. Per the germline V gene, CDR1 is SGHRS and CDR2 is YFSETQ. The ends were cut back, 4 bases at V and 0 bases at J, with 15 bases in the middle. CDR3 nucleotide sequence: TGCGCCAGCAGCCCCCGTGTGGGCACTAGCACAGATACGCAGTATTTT. Translated: CASSPRVGTSTDTQYF.

The chain employs TRBV4-2 and TRBJ2-5; D uncertain. Germline V CDR1 and CDR2: LGHNA, YNFKEQ. The germline V and J ends were trimmed by 1 base and 5 bases, with 14 bases remaining between them. The CDR3 extends over 15 amino acids. The CDR3 loop is CASSQVSGVEETQYF. CDR3 DNA: TGTGCCAGCAGCCAAGTGTCTGGGGTAGAGGAGACCCAGTACTTC.